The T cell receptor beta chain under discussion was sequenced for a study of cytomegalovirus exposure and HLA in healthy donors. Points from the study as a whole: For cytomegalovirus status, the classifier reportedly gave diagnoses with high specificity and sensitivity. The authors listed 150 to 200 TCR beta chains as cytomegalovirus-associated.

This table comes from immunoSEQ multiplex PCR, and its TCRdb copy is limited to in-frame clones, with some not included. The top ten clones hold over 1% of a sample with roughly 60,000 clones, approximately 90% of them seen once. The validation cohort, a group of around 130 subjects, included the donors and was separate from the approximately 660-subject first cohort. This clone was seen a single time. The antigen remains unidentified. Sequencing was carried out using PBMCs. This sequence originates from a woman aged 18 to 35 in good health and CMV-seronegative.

The CDR3 DNA follows: TGTGCCACCGGGACTACGAGGACAGATACGCAGTATTTT. It codes for CATGTTRTDTQYF. The V call is TRBV19, the J call TRBJ2-3; 7 nucleotides line up with TRBD2. V shed 10 bases, J shed 3 bases, and the junction held 7 bases outside the gene matches. Germline V lookup: CDR1 LNHDA, CDR2 SQIVND (reference sequence). This CDR3 has 13 residues. The full variable domain, completed using reference TRBV19 and TRBJ2-3, is DGGITQSPKYLFRKEGQNVTLSCEQNLNHDAMYWYRQDPGQGLRLIYYSQIVNDFQKGDIAEGYSVSREKKESFPLTVTSAQKNPTAFYLCATGTTRTDTQYFGPGTRLTVL.